This T cell receptor (beta chain) came from a study of T-cell memory formation after mild COVID-19. On this clonotype itself: Its specificity is not known.

Constant-segment primers served in 5'RACE that generated TCR alpha and TCR beta cDNA libraries bearing sample barcodes and UMIs. TCRdb ran MiXCR on the 5' RACE reads and lists one entry per CDR3 protein. The sample shows approximately 260,000 distinct CDR3 sequences, about a sixth of them seen only once. The CDR3 sequence is 14 residues long. Study observations and caveats: Pre-infection memory showed some responding clones, and this suggested that cross-reactive memory joined. SARS-CoV-2 specificity was not confirmed for second-wave clones peaking on day 37. Day 15 to 85 contracting clones showed balanced CD4/CD8; later expanders leaned CD4+.

This TCR derives from a young man who had mild COVID-19 (a few samples of this study predate the infection). Cell type and time point are not known. The gene calls are TRBV3-2 and TRBJ2-3. TRBV3-2 is a pseudogene segment. The sample comprised PBMCs or a T cell subset sorted from them (not recorded which). CDR3 in amino acids: CASNRRGSPDTQYF. CDR3 coding DNA: TGTGCCAGCAACCGAAGAGGCAGCCCAGATACGCAGTATTTT.